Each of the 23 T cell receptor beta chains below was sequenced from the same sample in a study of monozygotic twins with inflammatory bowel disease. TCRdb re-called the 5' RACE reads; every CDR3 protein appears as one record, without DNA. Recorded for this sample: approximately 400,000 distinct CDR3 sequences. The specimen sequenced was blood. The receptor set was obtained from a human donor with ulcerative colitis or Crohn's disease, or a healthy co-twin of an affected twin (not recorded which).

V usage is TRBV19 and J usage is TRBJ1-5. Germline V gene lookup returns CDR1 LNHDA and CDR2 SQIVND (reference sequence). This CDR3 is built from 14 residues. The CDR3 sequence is CATSSGRGNQPQHF.

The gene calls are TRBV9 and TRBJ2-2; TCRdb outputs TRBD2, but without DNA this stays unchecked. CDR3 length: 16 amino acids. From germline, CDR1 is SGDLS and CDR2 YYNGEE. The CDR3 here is CASSVATSGRTGELFF.

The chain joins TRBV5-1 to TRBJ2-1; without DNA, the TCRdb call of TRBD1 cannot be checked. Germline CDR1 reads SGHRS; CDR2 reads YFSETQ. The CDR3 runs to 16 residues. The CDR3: CASSLGLGVNYNEQFF.

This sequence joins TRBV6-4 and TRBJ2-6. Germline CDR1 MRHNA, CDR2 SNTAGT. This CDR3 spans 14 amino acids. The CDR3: CASSTYSGASVLTF.

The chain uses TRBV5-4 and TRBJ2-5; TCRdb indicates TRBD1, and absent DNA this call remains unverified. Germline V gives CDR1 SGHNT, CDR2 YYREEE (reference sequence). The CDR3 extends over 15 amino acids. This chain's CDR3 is CASSRRHGGRETQYF.

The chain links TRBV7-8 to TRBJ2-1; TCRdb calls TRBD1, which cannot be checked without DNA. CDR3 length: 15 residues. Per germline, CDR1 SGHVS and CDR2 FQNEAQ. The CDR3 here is CASSKAGTSNNEQFF.

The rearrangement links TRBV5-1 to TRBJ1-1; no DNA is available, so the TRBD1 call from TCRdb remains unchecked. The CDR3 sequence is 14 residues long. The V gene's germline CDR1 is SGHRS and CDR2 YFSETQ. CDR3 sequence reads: CASSLGAPRPEAFF. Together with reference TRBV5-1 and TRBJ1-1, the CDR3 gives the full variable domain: KAGVTQTPRYLIKTRGQQVTLSCSPISGHRSVSWYQQTPGQGLQFLFEYFSETQRNKGNFPGRFSGRQFSNSRSEMNVSTLELGDSALYLCASSLGAPRPEAFFGQGTRLTVV.

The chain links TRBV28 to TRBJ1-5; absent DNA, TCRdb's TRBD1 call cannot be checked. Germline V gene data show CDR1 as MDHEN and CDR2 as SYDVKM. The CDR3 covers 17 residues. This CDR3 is CASSLRGTPVRRQPQHF. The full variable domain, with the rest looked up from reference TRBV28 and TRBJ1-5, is DVKVTQSSRYLVKRTGEKVFLECVQDMDHENMFWYRQDPGLGLRLIYFSYDVKMKEKGDIPEGYSVSREKKERFSLILESASTNQTSMYLCASSLRGTPVRRQPQHFGDGTRLSIL.

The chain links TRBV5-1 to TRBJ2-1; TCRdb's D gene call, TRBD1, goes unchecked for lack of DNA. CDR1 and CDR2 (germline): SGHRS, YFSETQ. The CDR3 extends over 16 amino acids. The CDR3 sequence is CASSGGGMFTYNEQFF.

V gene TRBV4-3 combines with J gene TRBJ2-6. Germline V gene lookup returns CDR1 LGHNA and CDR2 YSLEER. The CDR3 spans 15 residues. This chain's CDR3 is CASSQAGSGANVLTF.

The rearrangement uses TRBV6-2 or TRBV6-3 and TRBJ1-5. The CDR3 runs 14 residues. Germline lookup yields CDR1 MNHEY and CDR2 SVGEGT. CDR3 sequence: CASSSWDSNQPQHF.

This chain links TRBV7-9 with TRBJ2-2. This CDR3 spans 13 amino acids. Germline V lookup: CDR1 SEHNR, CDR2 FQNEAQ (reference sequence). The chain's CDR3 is CASSLENTGELFF.

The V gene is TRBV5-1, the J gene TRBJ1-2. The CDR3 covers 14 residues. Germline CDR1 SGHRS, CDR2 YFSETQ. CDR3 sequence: CASSLDSRNYGYTF.

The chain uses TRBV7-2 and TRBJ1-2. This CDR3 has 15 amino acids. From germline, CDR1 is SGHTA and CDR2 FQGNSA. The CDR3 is CASSLAVDGTYGYTF.

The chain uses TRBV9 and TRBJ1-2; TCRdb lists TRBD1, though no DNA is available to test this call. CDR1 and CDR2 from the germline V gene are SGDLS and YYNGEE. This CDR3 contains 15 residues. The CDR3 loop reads CASSGRTGGLHGYTF. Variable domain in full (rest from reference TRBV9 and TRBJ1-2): DSGVTQTPKHLITATGQRVTLRCSPRSGDLSVYWYQQSLDQGLQFLIQYYNGEERAKGNILERFSAQQFPDLHSELNLSSLELGDSALYFCASSGRTGGLHGYTFGSGTRLTVV.

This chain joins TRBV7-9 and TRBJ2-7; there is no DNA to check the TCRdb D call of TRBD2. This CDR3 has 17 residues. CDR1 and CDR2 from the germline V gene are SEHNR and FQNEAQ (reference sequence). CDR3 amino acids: CASSLVGSSGTPHEQYF.

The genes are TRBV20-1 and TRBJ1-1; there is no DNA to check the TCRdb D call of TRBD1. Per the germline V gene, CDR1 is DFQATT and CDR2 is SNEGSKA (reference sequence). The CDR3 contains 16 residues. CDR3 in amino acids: CSARDAGQRRNTEAFF.

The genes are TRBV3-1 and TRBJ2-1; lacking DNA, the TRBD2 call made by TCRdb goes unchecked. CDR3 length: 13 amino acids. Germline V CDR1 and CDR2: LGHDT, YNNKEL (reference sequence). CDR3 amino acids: CASRGTSGSVQFF.

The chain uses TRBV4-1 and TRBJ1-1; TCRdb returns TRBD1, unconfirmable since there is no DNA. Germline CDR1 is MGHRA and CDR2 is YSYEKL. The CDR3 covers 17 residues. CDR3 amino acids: CASSQDGAGPKNTEAFF.

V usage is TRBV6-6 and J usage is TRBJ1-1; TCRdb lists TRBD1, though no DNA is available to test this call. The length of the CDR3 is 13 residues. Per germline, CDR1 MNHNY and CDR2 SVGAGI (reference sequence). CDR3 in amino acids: CASSYGGAAGAFF.

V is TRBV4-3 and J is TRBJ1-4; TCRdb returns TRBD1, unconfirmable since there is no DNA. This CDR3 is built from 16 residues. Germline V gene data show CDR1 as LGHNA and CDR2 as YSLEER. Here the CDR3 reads CASSVGGGQTFEKLFF.

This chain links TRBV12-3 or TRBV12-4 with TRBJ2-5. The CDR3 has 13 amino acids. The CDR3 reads CASTRTVQETQYF.

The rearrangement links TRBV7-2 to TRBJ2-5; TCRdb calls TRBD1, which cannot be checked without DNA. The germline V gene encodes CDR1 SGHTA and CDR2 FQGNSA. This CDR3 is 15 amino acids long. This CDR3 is CASSLGGGLQETQYF.